This T cell receptor (beta chain) is drawn from a study of identical twins. The CDR3 totals 13 residues. Per germline, CDR1 SGHTA and CDR2 FQGNSA. V lost 0 bases to trimming and J lost 7 bases, with 9 bases between them. One entry per CDR3 protein, called by TCRdb with MiXCR from the 5' RACE reads. The repertoire has around 490,000 distinct CDR3 sequences, roughly 15% of them found once; the top ten carry roughly 0.42%. The sample also formed part of further work on yellow fever vaccine responses in identical twins.

The V gene is TRBV7-2, the J gene TRBJ1-1; D not resolved. The sequenced material came from CD4+ T cells sorted from blood. The TCR sequence derives from a woman younger than 35 in good health. CDR3 loop: CASSLANHNEAFF. The DNA for the CDR3 is TGTGCCAGCAGCTTAGCGAACCATAATGAAGCTTTCTTT.